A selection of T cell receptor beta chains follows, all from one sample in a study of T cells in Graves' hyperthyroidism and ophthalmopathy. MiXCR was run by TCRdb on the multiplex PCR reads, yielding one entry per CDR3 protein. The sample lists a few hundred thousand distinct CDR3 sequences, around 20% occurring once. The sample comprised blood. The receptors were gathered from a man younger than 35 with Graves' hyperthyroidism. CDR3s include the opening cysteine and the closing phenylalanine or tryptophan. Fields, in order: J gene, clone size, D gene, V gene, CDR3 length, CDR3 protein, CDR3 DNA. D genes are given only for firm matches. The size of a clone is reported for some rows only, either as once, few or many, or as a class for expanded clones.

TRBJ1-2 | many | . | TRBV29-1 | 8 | CSVDGYTF | TGCAGCGTTGACGGCTACACCTTC
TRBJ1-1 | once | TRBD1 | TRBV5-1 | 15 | CASSRETGVRTEAFF | TGCGCCAGCAGCAGAGAAACAGGGGTAAGAACTGAAGCTTTCTTT
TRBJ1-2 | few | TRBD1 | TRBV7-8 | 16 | CASSPEGWDRSYGYTF | TGTGCCAGCAGCCCGGAGGGGTGGGACAGATCCTATGGCTACACCTTC
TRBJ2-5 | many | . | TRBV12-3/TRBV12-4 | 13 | CASRKLGQETQYF | TGTGCCAGCAGAAAACTAGGTCAAGAGACCCAGTACTTC
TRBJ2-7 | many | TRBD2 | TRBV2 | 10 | CAVGREEQYF | TGTGCCGTGGGGAGGGAGGAGCAGTACTTC
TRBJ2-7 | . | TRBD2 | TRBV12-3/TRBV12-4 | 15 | CASSWGTSGTYEQYF | TGTGCCAGCAGTTGGGGGACTAGCGGGACCTACGAGCAGTACTTC
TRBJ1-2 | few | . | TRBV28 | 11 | CASSSSAGYTF | TGTGCCAGCAGTTCCTCTGCCGGGTACACCTTC
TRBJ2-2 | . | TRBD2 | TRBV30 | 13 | CAWRGLAVGELFF | TGTGCCTGGAGAGGACTAGCGGTGGGGGAGCTGTTTTTT
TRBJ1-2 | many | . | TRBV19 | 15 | CASSIGAGGNYGYTF | TGTGCCAGTAGTATTGGAGCAGGCGGAAACTATGGCTACACCTTC
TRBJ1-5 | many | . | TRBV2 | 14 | CASSEVVRGQPQHF | TGTGCCAGCAGTGAAGTGGTCAGGGGTCAGCCCCAGCATTTT
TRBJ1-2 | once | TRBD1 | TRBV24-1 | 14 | CAVQPGTGYYGYTF | TGTGCCGTCCAACCCGGGACAGGCTACTATGGCTACACCTTC
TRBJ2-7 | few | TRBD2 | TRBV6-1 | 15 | CASSPMGLAAYEQYF | TGTGCCAGCAGTCCTATGGGACTAGCGGCCTACGAGCAGTACTTC
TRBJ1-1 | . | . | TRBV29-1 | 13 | CSVTGLWNTEAFF | TGCAGCGTCACAGGGCTGTGGAACACTGAAGCTTTCTTT
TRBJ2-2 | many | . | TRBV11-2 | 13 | CASSIVRGGELFF | TGTGCCAGCAGCATAGTTAGAGGCGGGGAGCTGTTTTTT
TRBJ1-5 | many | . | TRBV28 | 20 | CASSFLGIGWRDNSNQPQHF | TGTGCCAGCAGTTTTTTAGGGATCGGATGGAGGGATAATAGCAATCAGCCCCAGCATTTT
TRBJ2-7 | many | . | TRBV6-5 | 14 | CASSSSAFTYEQYF | TGTGCCAGCAGTTCCTCCGCCTTTACCTACGAGCAGTACTTC
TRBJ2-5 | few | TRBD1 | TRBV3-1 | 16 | CASSQGVRGPRETQYF | TGTGCCAGCAGCCAAGGGGTCAGGGGGCCTAGGGAGACCCAGTACTTC
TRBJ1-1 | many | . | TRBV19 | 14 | CASSMGDLNTEAFF | TGTGCCAGTAGTATGGGGGACCTGAACACTGAAGCTTTCTTT
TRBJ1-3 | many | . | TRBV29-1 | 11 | CSVDSGNTIYF | TGCAGCGTCGATTCTGGAAACACCATATATTTT
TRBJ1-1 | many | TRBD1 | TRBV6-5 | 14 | CASSRGTDNTEAFF | TGTGCCAGCAGTCGTGGGACAGACAACACTGAAGCTTTCTTT
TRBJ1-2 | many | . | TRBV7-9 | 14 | CASSTPDLNYGYTF | TGTGCCAGCAGCACCCCGGACCTTAACTATGGCTACACCTTC
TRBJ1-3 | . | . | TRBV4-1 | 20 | CASSQEGNWDGDISGNTIYF | TGCGCCAGCAGCCAAGAAGGCAACTGGGACGGGGACATCTCTGGAAACACCATATATTTT